Presented here are 13 T cell receptor beta chains from one specimen sequenced in a study of blood T cells in healthy people across ages (dated by TCRdb to the mid-2010s). Receptors were amplified or captured by 5' RACE. Sequencing used an Illumina HiSeq 2500. A second PCR of roughly 6 to 12 cycles was run with a J-beta primer mix and a sample-barcoded 5' primer. TCRdb passed the public sequencing reads through fastp at Q25 and MiXCR, retaining productive beta sequences. CDR3 protein duplicates are merged, each entry listing the most common genes and DNA. The sample table lists 800,000 to 1,000,000 distinct CDR3 sequences, about 44% of them with a count of one. Around 15% of the sample lies in the top ten. Sample: blood. All receptors come from a man aged 25 to 40 in good health.

A remark on this clonotype: The junction differs from germline at one of its ends, possibly a read error. The chain joins TRBV2 to TRBJ2-1, with D tentatively TRBD1 or TRBD2 (5 bases each). CDR1 SNHLY and CDR2 FYNNEI come from the germline V gene. This CDR3 spans 16 amino acids. In nucleotides, the CDR3 is TGTGCCAGCAGTGCCCAATCGGGGACGCTCTACAAGGAGCAGTTCTTC. Protein product: CASSAQSGTLYKEQFF.

This rearrangement joins TRBV6-5 to TRBJ2-5; D unresolved. V was pared by 4 bases and J by 5 bases, with 8 bases between. This CDR3 has 12 residues. CDR1 MNHEY and CDR2 SVGAGI come from the germline V gene. The CDR3 DNA is TGTGCCAGCAGTTCGGAGCTGGAGACCCAGTACTTC. Translation gives CASSSELETQYF.

The chain recombines TRBV20-1 with TRBJ2-1; 8 bases are a match to TRBD2. The germline CDR1 and CDR2 sequences are DFQATT and SNEGSKA (reference sequence). The CDR3 contains 15 residues. After removal of 3 bases from V and 0 bases from J, the junction contained 4 bases not matched to a gene. The CDR3 protein is CSASGGRYSYNEQFF. The CDR3 DNA is TGCAGTGCTAGTGGCGGGAGGTACTCCTACAATGAGCAGTTCTTC.

This clonotype has more than one count but fewer than ten. V is TRBV18 and J is TRBJ2-4, with a tentative D call TRBD2 (5 bases). V was shortened by 2 bases and J by 9 bases, with 14 bases between the two germline ends. The CDR3 consists of 14 residues. Germline V gives CDR1 KGHSH, CDR2 LQKENI. The CDR3 nucleotides are TGTGCCAGCTCACCAATATCCGGGAACGGCATTCAGTACTTC. Protein: CASSPISGNGIQYF.

The J gene is TRBJ2-3, the V gene TRBV20-1; no definite D call. This CDR3 region has 15 residues. Per germline, CDR1 DFQATT and CDR2 SNEGSKA (reference sequence). With 3 bases removed from V and 0 bases from J, the gap between germline ends came to 13 bases. CDR3 in amino acids: CSARRQLTSTDTQYF. CDR3 nucleotide sequence: TGCAGTGCTAGGAGGCAGCTTACTAGCACAGATACGCAGTATTTT.

This rearrangement joins TRBV4-3 to TRBJ2-4; D remains ambiguous. Germline loops: CDR1 LGHNA, CDR2 YSLEER. V was clipped by 0 bases and J by 4 bases, with 10 bases between them. This CDR3 has 15 amino acids. CDR3 bases: TGCGCCAGCAGCCAAGAGTGGCGGCTGAAAAACATTCAGTACTTC. Its translation is CASSQEWRLKNIQYF.

This clonotype has only a few counts. The gene calls are TRBV2 and TRBJ1-2; possibly TRBD1 for D (5 bases). Germline V CDR1 and CDR2: SNHLY, FYNNEI. This CDR3 has 14 amino acids. The V end was cut by 6 bases, the J end by 8 bases, with 19 bases between. The CDR3 DNA reads TGTGCCAGCAGAGCCGACAGCCAAGCTCCGGGCTACACCTTC. It specifies CASRADSQAPGYTF.

This clonotype has more than one count but fewer than ten. The chain joins TRBV6-5 to TRBJ2-7; no definite D call. The CDR3 spans 16 residues. Looked up from germline, CDR1 is MNHEY and CDR2 is SVGAGI. V gave up 0 bases and J gave up 0 bases, with 12 bases separating them. This CDR3 reads CASSYSSLSPSYEQYF. The DNA of the CDR3 is TGTGCCAGCAGTTACTCTTCGCTCTCCCCCTCCTACGAGCAGTACTTC.

V gene TRBV18 combines with J gene TRBJ2-4; D possibly matches TRBD1 or TRBD2 (5 bases each). Germline loops: CDR1 KGHSH, CDR2 LQKENI. This CDR3 has 15 residues. The V gene lost 6 bases and the J gene lost 3 bases, with 15 bases spanning the gap. The CDR3 sequence: CASSPGTVDKNIQYF. Written as DNA, the CDR3 is TGTGCCAGCTCGCCCGGGACGGTAGACAAAAACATTCAGTACTTC.

The chain links TRBV29-1 to TRBJ2-5; possibly TRBD2 for D (6 bases). This CDR3 contains 12 residues. CDR1 SQVTM and CDR2 ANQGSEA come from the germline V gene. V was trimmed by 8 bases and J by 7 bases, leaving 17 bases between them. The CDR3 region has the DNA TGCAGCTCGGGGGACGGCGAGGTGACCCAGTACTTC. Amino acids: CSSGDGEVTQYF.

The chain recombines TRBV11-2 with TRBJ2-1, with TRBD2 as a possible D gene (6 bases). V gave up 4 bases and J gave up 1 base, with 11 bases separating them. The CDR3 consists of 15 residues. Germline V gene lookup returns CDR1 SGHAT and CDR2 FQNNGV. CDR3 amino acids: CASSSGTPSYNEQFF. The DNA for the CDR3 is TGTGCCAGCAGCTCCGGGACTCCTTCCTACAATGAGCAGTTCTTC.

The V gene is TRBV7-6, the J gene TRBJ2-1; 8 bases line up with TRBD2. The V segment lost 2 bases and the J segment 1 base; nucleotides outside the gene matches: 4. Germline CDR1 reads SGHVS; CDR2 reads FNYEAQ. This CDR3 has 16 residues. The CDR3 coding sequence is TGTGCCAGCAGCTTACCGGGGGGGCGGTCCTACAATGAGCAGTTCTTC. This gives the protein CASSLPGGRSYNEQFF. The full variable domain, in which reference TRBV7-6 and TRBJ2-1 provide the parts outside the CDR3, is GAGVSQSPRYKVTKRGQDVALRCDPISGHVSLYWYRQALGQGPEFLTYFNYEAQQDKSGLPNDRFSAERPEGSISTLTIQRTEQRDSAMYRCASSLPGGRSYNEQFFGPGTRLTVL.

This clonotype has a count of ten or more. This rearrangement joins TRBV7-2 to TRBJ1-6, with D perhaps matching TRBD1 (6 bases). V was cut by 5 bases and J by 5 bases, with 10 bases left in between. The CDR3 contains 14 residues. Looked up from germline, CDR1 is SGHTA and CDR2 is FQGNSA. The CDR3 here is CASSLRQDNSPLHF. The DNA of the CDR3 is TGTGCCAGCAGCCTCCGACAGGATAATTCACCCCTCCACTTT. The entire variable domain, with the rest obtained from reference TRBV7-2 and TRBJ1-6, is as follows: GAGVSQSPSNKVTEKGKDVELRCDPISGHTALYWYRQSLGQGLEFLIYFQGNSAPDKSGLPSDRFSAERTGGSVSTLTIQRTQQEDSAVYLCASSLRQDNSPLHFGNGTRLTVT.